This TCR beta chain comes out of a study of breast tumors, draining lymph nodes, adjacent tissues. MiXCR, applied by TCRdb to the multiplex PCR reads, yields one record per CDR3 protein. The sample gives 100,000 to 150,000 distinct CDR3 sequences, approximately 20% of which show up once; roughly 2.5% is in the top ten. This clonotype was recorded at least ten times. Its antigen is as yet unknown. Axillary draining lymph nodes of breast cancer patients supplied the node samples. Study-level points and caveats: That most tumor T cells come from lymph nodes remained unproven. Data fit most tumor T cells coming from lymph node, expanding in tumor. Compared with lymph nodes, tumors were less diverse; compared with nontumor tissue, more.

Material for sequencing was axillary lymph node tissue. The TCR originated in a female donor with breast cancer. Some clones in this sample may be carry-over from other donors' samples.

In nucleotides, the CDR3 is TGTGCCACCAGCAGAGGAACTAGCGGGGCTTTGGATGAGCAGTTCTTC. It translates to CATSRGTSGALDEQFF. V usage is TRBV15 and J usage is TRBJ2-1, with 10 bases aligning to TRBD2. V lost 1 base and J lost 8; bases outside the gene matches: 8. This CDR3 has 16 residues. CDR1 and CDR2 from the germline V gene are LNHNV and YYDKDF (reference sequence).